The clone carrying this TCR beta chain was seen a handful of times. This CDR3 is also generated by other DNA sequences in the sample. Described treatment: randomized to nivolumab then ipilimumab (arm A) or the reverse (arm B). No patient had prior DNA-damaging chemotherapy. Live CD3+CD8+ CD19− CD56− cells were sorted from PBMCs. This table comes from immunoSEQ multiplex PCR, and its TCRdb copy is limited to in-frame clones, with some not included. The repertoire holds some 19,000 clones, with under 75% as singletons. This CDR3 is 16 amino acids long. The V and J ends lost 0 bases and 1 base, in that order; junction bases with no gene match: 4. CDR1 is SGHDT, CDR2 YYEEEE, per germline. This specimen belongs to a study of sequential checkpoint blockade in melanoma.

V is TRBV5-6 and J is TRBJ2-3, with 8 bases matching TRBD1. The source is a human donor with melanoma. The material sequenced was CD8+ T cells sorted from blood (inferred from file names), taken from a patient given nivolumab and ipilimumab in sequence. The CDR3 sequence is CASSLGTGLRTDTQYF. The DNA for the CDR3 is TGTGCCAGCAGCTTGGGGACAGGGCTCCGCACAGATACGCAGTATTTT.